This passage covers 20 T cell receptor beta chains from one sample sequenced in a study of OX40 agonist ivuxolimab in advanced cancers. Libraries were prepared by immunoSEQ multiplex PCR; TCRdb keeps only in-frame clonotypes and omits some of them. The sample contains roughly 65,000 clones, around 83% of which appear only once. This material consisted of CD4+ or CD8+ T cells sorted from blood, taken in a trial of the OX40 agonist ivuxolimab. Source of these receptors: an adult with an advanced solid tumor such as melanoma, head and neck, liver or kidney cancer.

The chain joins TRBV15 to TRBJ2-2, with 7 bases lining up with TRBD1. Trimming took 1 base from V and 4 from J; bases not matched to a gene: 3. This CDR3 contains 15 residues. In germline, CDR1 is LNHNV, CDR2 YYDKDF (reference sequence). In DNA form, the CDR3 reads TGTGCCACCAGCAGAGCGAAGGGGGCCACCGGGGAGCTGTTTTTT. Protein: CATSRAKGATGELFF.

This clone is deemed medium-sized. The rearrangement links TRBV5-1 to TRBJ1-6, with 12 bases fitting TRBD1. V gave up 3 bases and J gave up 9 bases; unmatched junction bases: 7. The CDR3 spans 16 residues. Germline CDR1 and CDR2: SGHRS and YFSETQ. CDR3 DNA: TGCGCCAGCAGCTCGGGGACAGGGGGCTGGAGTTCACCCCTCCACTTT. It translates to CASSSGTGGWSSPLHF.

J is TRBJ2-1 and V is TRBV7-9; 8 bases line up with TRBD2. After removal of 5 bases from V and 0 bases from J, the junction contained 3 bases not matched to a gene. Germline CDR1 reads SEHNR; CDR2 reads FQNEAQ (reference sequence). The CDR3 loop spans 15 amino acids. The CDR3 spells CASSRGGTSYNEQFF. DNA for the CDR3: TGTGCCAGCAGCCGCGGGGGGACCTCCTACAATGAGCAGTTCTTC.

The genes are TRBV5-6 and TRBJ1-2; a weak D match, TRBD1 (6 bases). The CDR3 runs 14 residues. Trimming shortened V by 0 bases and J by 10 bases, and 16 bases separated the two germline ends. Per the germline V gene, CDR1 is SGHDT and CDR2 is YYEEEE. The CDR3: CASSLVGTLGDYTF. CDR3 nucleotides: TGTGCCAGCAGCTTGGTTGGGACACTCGGCGACTACACCTTC.

The chain carries TRBV7-9 and TRBJ1-2; D gene unclear. Trimming stripped 4 bases from V and 4 bases from J, with 10 bases between. The CDR3 is 13 residues long. Germline values: CDR1 SEHNR, CDR2 FQNEAQ (reference sequence). CDR3 nucleotides: TGTGCCAGCAGCTCGGGAGAATTCTATGGCTACACCTTC. This codes for CASSSGEFYGYTF. The entire variable domain, with the rest obtained from reference TRBV7-9 and TRBJ1-2, is as follows: DTGVSQNPRHKITKRGQNVTFRCDPISEHNRLYWYRQTLGQGPEFLTYFQNEAQLEKSRLLSDRFSAERPKGSFSTLEIQRTEQGDSAMYLCASSSGEFYGYTFGSGTRLTVV.

The genes are TRBV19 and TRBJ2-1; TRBD2 agrees at 12 bases. The germline CDR1 and CDR2 sequences are LNHDA and SQIVND (reference sequence). V lost 5 bases to trimming and J lost 10 bases; unmatched junction nucleotides: 3. This CDR3 contains 13 residues. The CDR3 DNA follows: TGTGCCAGTAGTGAAGGGACTAGCGGGGAGCAGTTCTTC. As protein: CASSEGTSGEQFF.

This chain uses TRBV9 with TRBJ2-5, with unresolved D. The CDR3 runs 16 residues. V lost 0 bases to trimming and J lost 8 bases, with 20 bases between them. Germline V lookup: CDR1 SGDLS, CDR2 YYNGEE. CDR3 DNA sequence: TGTGCCAGCAGCGTAGGACCATCCCTGGCTAGTGATACCCAGTACTTC. Translation gives CASSVGPSLASDTQYF.

This chain links TRBV10-2 with TRBJ2-6; tentative D call: TRBD1 (6 bases). From germline, CDR1 is WSHSY and CDR2 SAAADI. The CDR3 sequence is 14 residues long. Trimming cost V 10 bases and J 2 bases, with 12 bases left between them. The CDR3 protein is CATRWGPGANVLTF. The CDR3 nucleotides read TGCGCCACCCGGTGGGGGCCTGGGGCCAACGTCCTGACTTTC.

This clone is medium-sized by share. V is TRBV19 and J is TRBJ1-6, with 9 bases matching TRBD1. There are 14 residues in the CDR3. J gave up 7 bases and V 6 bases, and 4 bases lay outside the gene matches. Looked up from germline, CDR1 is LNHDA and CDR2 is SQIVND (reference sequence). The CDR3: CASRQGQGNSPLHF. CDR3 sequence (DNA): TGTGCCAGTAGACAAGGACAGGGGAATTCACCCCTCCACTTT.

The CDR3 loop is CASSLGTGRVGYTF. DNA for the CDR3: TGTGCCAGCAGCTTGGGGACAGGGCGAGTTGGCTACACCTTC. V is TRBV5-6 and J is TRBJ1-2, with TRBD1 identical over 8 bases. Trimming at V came to 0 bases and at J to 7 bases, leaving 5 bases not matched to a gene. This CDR3 has 14 amino acids. CDR1 is SGHDT, CDR2 YYEEEE, per germline.

This chain uses TRBV4-2 with TRBJ2-3; 11 positions agree with TRBD2. Germline CDR1 and CDR2: LGHNA and YNFKEQ. This CDR3 region has 17 residues. With 1 base clipped from V and 8 bases from J, the junction kept 11 bases outside the gene matches. Here the CDR3 DNA reads TGTGCCAGCAGCCAAGTCGGTAGCGGGGGGGCCGGAGCTACGCAGTATTTT. Translation gives CASSQVGSGGAGATQYF.

The gene calls are TRBV7-9 and TRBJ1-4, with D possibly TRBD1 on 5 matching bases. There are 14 residues in the CDR3. V shed 5 bases and J shed 8 bases, with 15 bases lying between them. In germline, CDR1 is SEHNR, CDR2 FQNEAQ (reference sequence). The CDR3 DNA reads as TGTGCCAGCAGCCAGACAGCCCGTGGGGAAAAACTGTTTTTT. This translates into CASSQTARGEKLFF.

The rearrangement links TRBV9 to TRBJ1-3, with D possibly being TRBD1 (5 bases). The V end was cut by 4 bases, the J end by 0 bases, with 11 bases between. There are 15 residues in the CDR3. Germline V gene sequence: CDR1 SGDLS, CDR2 YYNGEE. The CDR3 region is CASSITGDSGNTIYF. The CDR3 DNA reads as TGTGCCAGCAGCATCACAGGCGACTCTGGAAACACCATATATTTT.

This clone was seen just once. The genes are TRBV7-9 and TRBJ1-4, with 7 bases matching TRBD1. There are 15 residues in the CDR3. V trimming: 4 bases; J trimming: 8 bases; junction bases outside the gene matches: 10. Germline V gives CDR1 SEHNR, CDR2 FQNEAQ (reference sequence). The CDR3 sequence is CASSSYQGVGEKLFF. CDR3 bases: TGTGCCAGCAGCTCCTACCAGGGGGTGGGGGAAAAACTGTTTTTT.

This chain connects TRBV18 to TRBJ2-2; D uncertain. V was shortened by 2 bases and J by 0 bases, with 10 bases between the two germline ends. The CDR3 loop spans 16 amino acids. Germline V gene sequence: CDR1 KGHSH, CDR2 LQKENI. This chain's CDR3 is CASSPITASNTGELFF. Written as DNA, the CDR3 is TGTGCCAGCTCACCAATTACAGCCTCGAACACCGGGGAGCTGTTTTTT. The full variable domain, completed using reference TRBV18 and TRBJ2-2, is NAGVMQNPRHLVRRRGQEARLRCSPMKGHSHVYWYRQLPEEGLKFMVYLQKENIIDESGMPKERFSAEFPKEGPSILRIQQVVRGDSAAYFCASSPITASNTGELFFGEGSRLTVL.

This chain uses TRBV9 with TRBJ2-5; 9 nucleotides agree with TRBD2. Trimming removed 4 bases from V and 5 bases from J; junction bases left unmatched: 12. The germline V gene encodes CDR1 SGDLS and CDR2 YYNGEE. CDR3 length: 16 residues. The chain's CDR3 is CASSLSSRGGFETQYF. CDR3 sequence (DNA): TGTGCCAGCAGCCTGAGCTCGCGGGGGGGCTTTGAGACCCAGTACTTC.

The chain is built from TRBV9 and TRBJ2-7, with 12 nucleotides matching TRBD2. CDR3 length: 13 amino acids. Germline lookup yields CDR1 SGDLS and CDR2 YYNGEE. The J segment lost 6 bases and the V segment lost 2 bases, leaving 0 bases of the junction unmatched. The CDR3 sequence: CASSVTSGGEQYF. Written as DNA, the CDR3 is TGTGCCAGCAGCGTGACTAGCGGGGGCGAGCAGTACTTC.

The gene calls are TRBV6-1 and TRBJ2-7; the D gene is possibly TRBD1 (5 bases). CDR3 length: 15 amino acids. CDR1 and CDR2 (germline): MNHNS, SASEGT. V was clipped by 7 bases and J by 2 bases, with 18 bases between them. The CDR3 DNA reads as TGTGCCAGCAACCTAGTCCCAGGGCCCCCCTACGAGCAGTACTTC. The encoded protein is CASNLVPGPPYEQYF.

The chain carries TRBV19 and TRBJ2-7; no clear D gene. Germline CDR1 and CDR2: LNHDA and SQIVND (reference sequence). The CDR3 runs 12 residues. The V gene lost 6 bases and the J gene lost 3 bases, with 9 bases spanning the gap. In DNA, the CDR3 is TGTGCCAGTAGCAAAGAGAACTACGAGCAGTACTTC. Its protein product is CASSKENYEQYF.

The genes are TRBV5-1 and TRBJ2-1; maybe TRBD2 (6 bases). The germline gives CDR1 SGHRS, CDR2 YFSETQ. V dropped 4 bases and J dropped 6 bases, with 17 bases sitting between them. The CDR3 sequence is 15 residues long. CDR3 loop: CASSITPGLSNEQFF. Written as DNA, the CDR3 is TGCGCCAGCAGCATAACACCCGGACTAAGCAATGAGCAGTTCTTC.